This TCR beta chain derives from a study of shared clonotypes between healthy human individuals. Study-level information: CD4 naive and memory got three plates each, CD8 naive two, CD8 memory one. Study results and caveats: All-four-donor shared clonotypes had higher generation probabilities than non-shared clonotypes did. At large depth, rarefaction still showed sorted-subset sequencing to be incomplete.

Terminally differentiated effector memory CD45RA+ cells were excluded by CCR7 positive selection of CD45RO-negative cells. Donors were Caucasian adults residing in Nashville, Tennessee, USA. Generated by immunoSEQ multiplex PCR, the TCRdb table keeps only in-frame clones and is missing some. In the table there are about 2,100,000 clones, approximately 94% of which are singletons. In the case of this clone: As yet, its antigen is unknown.

The CDR3 totals 16 residues. Trimming cost V 5 bases and J 0 bases, with 17 bases left between them. The germline V gene has CDR1 MNHEY and CDR2 SMNVEV (reference sequence). Sequencing input: naive CD8+ T cells from PBMCs. The origin of this receptor is a man between 18 and 29 years old in good health. Some clones in this sample may be carry-over from other donors' samples. V and J are TRBV27 and TRBJ2-7; D call uncertain. This CDR3 reads CASSPRLRPSSYEQYF. CDR3 bases: TGTGCCAGCAGTCCCCGATTGCGGCCTAGCTCCTACGAGCAGTACTTC.